This record looks at one T cell receptor beta chain sequence and its context. The source of the sample is a study of blood T cells in healthy people across ages. It was with a sample-barcoded 5' primer and a J-beta primer mix that a second PCR of about 6 to 12 cycles was run. In TCRdb, the 5' RACE reads were re-called with MiXCR into one record per CDR3 protein. The data contain 730,000 or so distinct CDR3 sequences, about 40% of them singletons. The total RNA that was extracted per sample amounted to at least 5.5 micrograms. Germline loops: CDR1 LNHNV, CDR2 YYDKDF (reference sequence). The CDR3 has 17 amino acids. The V end lost 7 bases, the J end lost 0 bases, and 20 bases lay between the germline ends.

The clonotype was recovered from a woman in her fifties or sixties in good health. Sequencing used blood. The chain has TRBV15 and TRBJ2-3, with TRBD1 as a possible D gene (6 bases). The CDR3 sequence: CATNAGTMGVSTDTQYF. CDR3 nucleotide sequence: TGTGCCACCAATGCTGGGACAATGGGAGTTAGCACAGATACGCAGTATTTT.